The 2 T cell receptor beta chains presented below share a single source sample, sequenced in a study of blood T cell repertoires in COVID-19. TCRdb keeps only in-frame clones here, not all; method: immunoSEQ multiplex PCR. The sample lists about 150,000 clones, more than 60% occurring once. Sequencing input: peripheral blood. The receptors originated from a man aged 45-60 years with acute or convalescent COVID-19.

This clone is a singleton in its sample. The V call is TRBV11-2, the J call TRBJ2-5; D is undetermined. CDR1 SGHAT and CDR2 FQNNGV come from the germline V gene. V lost 6 bases and J lost 0, with 8 bases in between. The CDR3 is made up of 13 amino acids. The DNA of the CDR3 is TGTGCCAGCAGTCCGAGAGACCAAGAGACCCAGTACTTC. This translates into CASSPRDQETQYF.

The chain has TRBV4-1 and TRBJ1-2; D unresolved. V lost 0 bases, J lost 1 base, and 18 bases lay in between. The CDR3 has 18 amino acids. Germline CDR1 MGHRA, CDR2 YSYEKL. This CDR3 reads CASSQDRGQSRINYGYTF. CDR3 DNA sequence: TGCGCCAGCAGCCAAGACCGAGGCCAAAGTCGAATTAACTATGGCTACACCTTC.